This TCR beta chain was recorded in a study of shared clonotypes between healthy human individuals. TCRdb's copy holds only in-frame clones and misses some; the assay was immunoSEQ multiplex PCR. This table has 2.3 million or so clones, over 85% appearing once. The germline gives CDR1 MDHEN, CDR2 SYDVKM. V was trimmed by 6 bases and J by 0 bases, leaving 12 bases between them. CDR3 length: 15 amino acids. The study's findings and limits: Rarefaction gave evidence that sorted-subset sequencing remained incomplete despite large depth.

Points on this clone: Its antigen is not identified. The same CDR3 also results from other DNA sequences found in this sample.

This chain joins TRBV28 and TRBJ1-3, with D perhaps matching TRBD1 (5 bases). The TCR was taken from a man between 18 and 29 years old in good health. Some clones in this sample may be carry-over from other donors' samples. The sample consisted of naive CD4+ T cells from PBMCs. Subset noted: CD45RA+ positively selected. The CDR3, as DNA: TGTGCCAGCAGCCTCAGGGCCGTCTCTGGAAACACCATATATTTT. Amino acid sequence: CASSLRAVSGNTIYF.